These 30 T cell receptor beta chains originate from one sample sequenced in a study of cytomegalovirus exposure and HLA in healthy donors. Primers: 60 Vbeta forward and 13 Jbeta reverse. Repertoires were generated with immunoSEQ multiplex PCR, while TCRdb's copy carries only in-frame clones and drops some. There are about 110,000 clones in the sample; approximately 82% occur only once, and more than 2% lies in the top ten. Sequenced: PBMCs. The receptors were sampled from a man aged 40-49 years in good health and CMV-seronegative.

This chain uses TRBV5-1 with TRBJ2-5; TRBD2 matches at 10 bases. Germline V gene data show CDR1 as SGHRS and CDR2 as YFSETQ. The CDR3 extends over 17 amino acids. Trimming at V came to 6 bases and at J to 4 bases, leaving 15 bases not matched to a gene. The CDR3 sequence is CASNVGRSGGARETQYF. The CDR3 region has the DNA TGCGCCAGCAACGTGGGTCGGAGCGGGGGGGCCCGAGAGACCCAGTACTTC.

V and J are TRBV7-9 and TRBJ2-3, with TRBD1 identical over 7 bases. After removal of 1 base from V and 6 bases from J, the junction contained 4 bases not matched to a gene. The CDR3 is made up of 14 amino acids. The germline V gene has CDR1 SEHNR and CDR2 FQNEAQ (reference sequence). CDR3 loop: CASSLEGATDTQYF. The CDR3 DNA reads TGTGCCAGCAGCTTAGAGGGGGCTACCGATACGCAGTATTTT.

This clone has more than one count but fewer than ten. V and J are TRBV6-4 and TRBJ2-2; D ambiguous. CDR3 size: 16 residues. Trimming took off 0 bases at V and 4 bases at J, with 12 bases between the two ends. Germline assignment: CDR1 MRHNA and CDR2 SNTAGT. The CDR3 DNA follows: TGTGCCAGCAGTGACTCGGGTCAAGGCGGCACCGGGGAGCTGTTTTTT. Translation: CASSDSGQGGTGELFF.

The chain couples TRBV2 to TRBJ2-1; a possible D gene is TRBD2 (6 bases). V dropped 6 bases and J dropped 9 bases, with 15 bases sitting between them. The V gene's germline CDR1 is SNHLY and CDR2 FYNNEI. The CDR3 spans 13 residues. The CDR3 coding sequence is TGTGCCAGCAGGGGGGACTCTATTTTTGAGCAGTTCTTC. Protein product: CASRGDSIFEQFF. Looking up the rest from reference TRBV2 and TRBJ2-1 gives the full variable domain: EPEVTQTPSHQVTQMGQEVILRCVPISNHLYFYWYRQILGQKVEFLVSFYNNEISEKSEIFDDQFSVERPDGSNFTLKIRSTKLEDSAMYFCASRGDSIFEQFFGPGTRLTVL.

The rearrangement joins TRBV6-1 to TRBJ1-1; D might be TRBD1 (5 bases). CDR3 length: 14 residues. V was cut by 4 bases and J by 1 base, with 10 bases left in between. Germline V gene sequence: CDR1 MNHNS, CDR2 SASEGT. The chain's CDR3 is CASSVGHPNTEAFF. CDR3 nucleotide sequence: TGTGCCAGCAGTGTCGGACACCCGAACACTGAAGCTTTCTTT.

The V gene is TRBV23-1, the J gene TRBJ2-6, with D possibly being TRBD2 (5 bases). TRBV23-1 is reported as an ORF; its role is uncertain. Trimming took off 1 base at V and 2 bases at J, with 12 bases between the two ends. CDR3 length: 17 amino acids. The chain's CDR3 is CASSQYGGITGANVLTF. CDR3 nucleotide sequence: TGCGCCAGCAGTCAATACGGAGGTATAACTGGGGCCAACGTCCTGACTTTC.

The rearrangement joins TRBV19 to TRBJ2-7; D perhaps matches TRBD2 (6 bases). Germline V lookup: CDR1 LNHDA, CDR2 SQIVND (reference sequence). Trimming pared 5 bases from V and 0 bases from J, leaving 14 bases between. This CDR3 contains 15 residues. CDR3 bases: TGTGCCAGTAGTCCACCCCCCGGGAGCTCCTACGAGCAGTACTTC. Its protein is CASSPPPGSSYEQYF. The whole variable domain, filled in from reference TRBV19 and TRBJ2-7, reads DGGITQSPKYLFRKEGQNVTLSCEQNLNHDAMYWYRQDPGQGLRLIYYSQIVNDFQKGDIAEGYSVSREKKESFPLTVTSAQKNPTAFYLCASSPPPGSSYEQYFGPGTRLTVT.

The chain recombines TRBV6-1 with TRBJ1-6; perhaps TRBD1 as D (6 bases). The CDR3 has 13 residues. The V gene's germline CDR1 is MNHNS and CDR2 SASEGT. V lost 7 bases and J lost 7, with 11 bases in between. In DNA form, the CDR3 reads TGTGCCAGCACGGGGGGGGCCAATTCACCCCTCCACTTT. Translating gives CASTGGANSPLHF.

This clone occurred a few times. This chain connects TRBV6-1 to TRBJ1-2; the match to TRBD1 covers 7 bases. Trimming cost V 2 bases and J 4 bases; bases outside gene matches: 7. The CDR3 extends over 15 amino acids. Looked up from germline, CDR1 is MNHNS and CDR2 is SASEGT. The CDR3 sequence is CASSESIGGAYGYTF. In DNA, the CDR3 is TGTGCCAGCAGTGAAAGTATAGGGGGCGCCTATGGCTACACCTTC.

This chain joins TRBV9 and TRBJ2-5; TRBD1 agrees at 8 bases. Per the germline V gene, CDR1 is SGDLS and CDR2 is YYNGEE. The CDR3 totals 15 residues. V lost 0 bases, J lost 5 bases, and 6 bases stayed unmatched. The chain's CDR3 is CASSVGQGARETQYF. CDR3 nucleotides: TGTGCCAGCAGCGTAGGCCAGGGGGCCCGGGAGACCCAGTACTTC.

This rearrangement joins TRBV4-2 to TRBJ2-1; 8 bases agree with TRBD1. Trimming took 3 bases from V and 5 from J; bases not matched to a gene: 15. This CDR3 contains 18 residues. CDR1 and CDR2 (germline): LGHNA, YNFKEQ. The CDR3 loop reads CASSQSRQGHPKDNEQFF. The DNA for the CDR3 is TGTGCCAGCAGCCAGTCCCGACAGGGGCACCCGAAGGACAATGAGCAGTTCTTC.

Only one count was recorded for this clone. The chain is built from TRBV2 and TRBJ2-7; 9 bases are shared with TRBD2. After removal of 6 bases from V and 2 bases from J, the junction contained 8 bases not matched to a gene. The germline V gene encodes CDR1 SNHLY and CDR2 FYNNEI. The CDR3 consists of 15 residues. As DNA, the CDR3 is TGTGCCAGCAGGGGCGGGAGGGCCGAGGCCTACGAGCAGTACTTC. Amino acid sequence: CASRGGRAEAYEQYF. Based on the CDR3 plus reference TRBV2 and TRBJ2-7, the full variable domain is EPEVTQTPSHQVTQMGQEVILRCVPISNHLYFYWYRQILGQKVEFLVSFYNNEISEKSEIFDDQFSVERPDGSNFTLKIRSTKLEDSAMYFCASRGGRAEAYEQYFGPGTRLTVT.

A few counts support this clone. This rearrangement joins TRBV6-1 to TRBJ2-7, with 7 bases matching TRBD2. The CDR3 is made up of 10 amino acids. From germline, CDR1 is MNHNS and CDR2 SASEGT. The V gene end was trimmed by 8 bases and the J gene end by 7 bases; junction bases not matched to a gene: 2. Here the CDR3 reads CASSREEQYF. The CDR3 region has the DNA TGTGCCAGCTCGCGGGAGGAGCAGTACTTC.

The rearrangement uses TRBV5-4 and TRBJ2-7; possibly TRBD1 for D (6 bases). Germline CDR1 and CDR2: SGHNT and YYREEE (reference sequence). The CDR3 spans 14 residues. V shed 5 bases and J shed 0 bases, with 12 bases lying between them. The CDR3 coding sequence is TGTGCCAGCAGGCCGGAACAGGGCTCCTACGAGCAGTACTTC. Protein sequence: CASRPEQGSYEQYF.

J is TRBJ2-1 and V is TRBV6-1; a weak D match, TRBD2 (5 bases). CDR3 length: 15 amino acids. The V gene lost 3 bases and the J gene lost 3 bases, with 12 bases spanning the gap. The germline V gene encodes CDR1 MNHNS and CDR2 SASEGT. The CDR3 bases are TGTGCCAGCAGTGACACAAGCGGCCTCTACAATGAGCAGTTCTTC. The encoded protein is CASSDTSGLYNEQFF.

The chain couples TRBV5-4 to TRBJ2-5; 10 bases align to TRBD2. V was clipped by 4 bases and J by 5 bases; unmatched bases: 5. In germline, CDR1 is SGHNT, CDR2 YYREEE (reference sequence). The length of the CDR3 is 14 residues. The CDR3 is CASSTRTSGETQYF. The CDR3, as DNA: TGTGCCAGCAGCACCCGGACTAGCGGCGAGACCCAGTACTTC.

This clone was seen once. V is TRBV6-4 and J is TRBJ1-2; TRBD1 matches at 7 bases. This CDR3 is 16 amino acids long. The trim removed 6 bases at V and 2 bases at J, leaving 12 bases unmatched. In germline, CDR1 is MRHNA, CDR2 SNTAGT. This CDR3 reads CASSPIFKQGNYGYTF. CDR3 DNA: TGTGCCAGCAGCCCCATTTTCAAACAGGGGAACTATGGCTACACCTTC.

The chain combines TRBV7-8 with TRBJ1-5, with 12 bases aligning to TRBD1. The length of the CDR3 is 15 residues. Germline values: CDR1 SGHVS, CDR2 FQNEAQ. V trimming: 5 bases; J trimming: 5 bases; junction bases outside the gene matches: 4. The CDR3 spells CASSGDRGRDQPQHF. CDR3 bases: TGTGCCAGCAGCGGGGACAGGGGGCGCGATCAGCCCCAGCATTTT. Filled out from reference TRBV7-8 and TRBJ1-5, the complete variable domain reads GAGVSQSPRYKVAKRGQDVALRCDPISGHVSLFWYQQALGQGPEFLTYFQNEAQLDKSGLPSDRFFAERPEGSVSTLKIQRTQQEDSAVYLCASSGDRGRDQPQHFGDGTRLSIL.

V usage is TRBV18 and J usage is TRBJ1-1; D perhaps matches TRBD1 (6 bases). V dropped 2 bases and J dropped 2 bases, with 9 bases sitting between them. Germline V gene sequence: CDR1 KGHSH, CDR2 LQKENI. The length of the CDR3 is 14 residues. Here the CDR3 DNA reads TGTGCCAGCTCACCAGGACAGACTAACACTGAAGCTTTCTTT. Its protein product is CASSPGQTNTEAFF.

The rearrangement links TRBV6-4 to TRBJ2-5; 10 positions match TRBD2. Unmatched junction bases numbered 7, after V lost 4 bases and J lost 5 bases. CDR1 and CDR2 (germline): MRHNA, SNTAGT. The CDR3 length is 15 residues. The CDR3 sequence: CASSVSAGGQETQYF. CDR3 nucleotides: TGTGCCAGCAGTGTCTCAGCGGGGGGGCAGGAGACCCAGTACTTC.

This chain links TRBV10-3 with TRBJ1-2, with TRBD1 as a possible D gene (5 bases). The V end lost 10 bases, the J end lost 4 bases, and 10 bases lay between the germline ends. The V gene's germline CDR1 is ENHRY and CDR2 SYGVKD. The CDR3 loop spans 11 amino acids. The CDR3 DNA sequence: TGTGCCACGAGTCAGGGCTATGGCTACACCTTC. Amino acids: CATSQGYGYTF.

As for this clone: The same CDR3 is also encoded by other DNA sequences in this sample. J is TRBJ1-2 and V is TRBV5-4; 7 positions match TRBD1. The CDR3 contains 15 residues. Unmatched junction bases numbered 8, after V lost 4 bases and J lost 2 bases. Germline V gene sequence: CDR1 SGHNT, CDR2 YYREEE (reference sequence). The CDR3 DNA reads TGTGCCAGCAGCCCAAGGGACAGATCGAACTATGGCTACACCTTC. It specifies CASSPRDRSNYGYTF.

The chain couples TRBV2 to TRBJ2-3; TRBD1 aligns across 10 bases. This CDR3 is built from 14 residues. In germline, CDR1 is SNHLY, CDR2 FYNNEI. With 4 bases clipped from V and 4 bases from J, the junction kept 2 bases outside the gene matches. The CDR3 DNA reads TGTGCCAGCAGTGTCGGACAGGGGGCAGATACGCAGTATTTT. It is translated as CASSVGQGADTQYF.

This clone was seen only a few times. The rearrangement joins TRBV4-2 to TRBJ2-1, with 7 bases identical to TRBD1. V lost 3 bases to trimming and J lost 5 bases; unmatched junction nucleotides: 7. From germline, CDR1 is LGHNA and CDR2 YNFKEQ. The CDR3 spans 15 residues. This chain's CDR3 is CASSHRQGVNNEQFF. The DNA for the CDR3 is TGTGCCAGCAGCCATCGTCAGGGGGTCAACAATGAGCAGTTCTTC.

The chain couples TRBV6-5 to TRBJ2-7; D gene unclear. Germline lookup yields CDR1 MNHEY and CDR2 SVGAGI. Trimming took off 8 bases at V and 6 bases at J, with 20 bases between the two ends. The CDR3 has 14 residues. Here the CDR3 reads CASGPGPQYREQYF. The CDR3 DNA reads TGTGCCAGCGGTCCGGGTCCGCAGTATCGCGAGCAGTACTTC.

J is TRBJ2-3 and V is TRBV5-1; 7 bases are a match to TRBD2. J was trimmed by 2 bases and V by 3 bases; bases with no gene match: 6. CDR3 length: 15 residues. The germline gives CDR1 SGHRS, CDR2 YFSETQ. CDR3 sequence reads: CASSSASGHTDTQYF. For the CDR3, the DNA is TGCGCCAGCAGCTCGGCTAGCGGACACACAGATACGCAGTATTTT.

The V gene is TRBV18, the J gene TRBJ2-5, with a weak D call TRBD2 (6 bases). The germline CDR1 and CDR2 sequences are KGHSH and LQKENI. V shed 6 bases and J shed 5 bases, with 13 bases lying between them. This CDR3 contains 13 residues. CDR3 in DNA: TGTGCCAGCTCGGGACTCCCTGATGAGACCCAGTACTTC. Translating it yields CASSGLPDETQYF.

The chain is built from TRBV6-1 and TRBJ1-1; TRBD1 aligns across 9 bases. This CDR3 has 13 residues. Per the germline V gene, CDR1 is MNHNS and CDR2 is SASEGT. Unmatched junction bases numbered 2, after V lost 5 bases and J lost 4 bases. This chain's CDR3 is CASSRGQGTEAFF. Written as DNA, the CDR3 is TGTGCCAGCAGTAGGGGACAGGGCACTGAAGCTTTCTTT.

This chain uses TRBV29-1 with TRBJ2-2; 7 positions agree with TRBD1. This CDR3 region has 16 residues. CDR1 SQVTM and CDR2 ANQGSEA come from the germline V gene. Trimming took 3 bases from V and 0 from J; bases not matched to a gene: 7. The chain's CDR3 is CSVEGAGGANTGELFF. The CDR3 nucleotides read TGCAGCGTTGAGGGGGCAGGGGGTGCGAACACCGGGGAGCTGTTTTTT.

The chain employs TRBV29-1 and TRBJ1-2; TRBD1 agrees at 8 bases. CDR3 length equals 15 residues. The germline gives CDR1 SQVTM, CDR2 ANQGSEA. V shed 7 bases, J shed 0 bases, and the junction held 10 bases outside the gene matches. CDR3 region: CSAEDRATANYGYTF. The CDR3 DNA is TGCAGCGCCGAGGACAGGGCCACGGCTAACTATGGCTACACCTTC. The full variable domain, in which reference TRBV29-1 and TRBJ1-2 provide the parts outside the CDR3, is SAVISQKPSRDICQRGTSLTIQCQVDSQVTMMFWYRQQPGQSLTLIATANQGSEATYESGFVIDKFPISRPNLTFSTLTVSNMSPEDSSIYLCSAEDRATANYGYTFGSGTRLTVV.